This is a list of T cell receptor beta chains from one sample in a study of CD8+CD57+ T cells in acquired aplastic anemia. In TCRdb, the reads were re-called with MiXCR into one record per CDR3 protein. The sample records 350,000 to 450,000 distinct CDR3 sequences, 60% to 80% being singletons. What was sequenced was sorted CD4+, CD8+, or CD8+CD57+ T cells (not recorded which) from PBMCs. These receptors all stem from a human donor in good health, serving as a control. The CDR3 runs from the conserved cysteine through the conserved F or W. A D gene is named only where the DNA matches it firmly. Size values are once, few and many counts, or a class for expanded clones, and some rows have none.

j_call d_call v_call clone_size cdr3_nt cdr3_aa
TRBJ2-5 - TRBV9 - TGTGCCAGCAGCGGACCAGGGGGGGACGCCCAGTACTTC CASSGPGGDAQYF
TRBJ2-5 - TRBV5-1 - TGCGCCAGCAGCGCCAGGCAGGGCTACGAGACCCAGTACTTC CASSARQGYETQYF
TRBJ2-7 - TRBV20-1 many TGCAGTGCTAATTTCCGAAACTACGAGCAGTACTTC CSANFRNYEQYF
TRBJ1-2 - TRBV6-6 - TGTGCCAGCAGTTTCTGGACGGAGACGGGCTACACCTTC CASSFWTETGYTF
TRBJ1-5 - TRBV5-5 - TGTGCCAGCAGCTTGGCGACTAGGACAGATAGCAATCAGCCCCAGCATTTT CASSLATRTDSNQPQHF
TRBJ1-6 - TRBV2 few TGTGCCAGCAGTGCCTTCCGTAATTCACCCCTCCACTTT CASSAFRNSPLHF
TRBJ1-5 TRBD1 TRBV5-1 - TGCGCCAGCAGTTTAAGAGGGGGCGGTAGCTATCAGCCCCAGCATTTT CASSLRGGGSYQPQHF
TRBJ2-2 TRBD2 TRBV7-7 - TGTGCCAGTAGCTTAGCAATAGCGGGGGGAGTCCGTGGCGGGGAGCTGTTTTTT CASSLAIAGGVRGGELFF
TRBJ2-5 - TRBV20-1 - TGCAGTGCTAGAGATCAATGGGGTGGTAAGCAGCCCCAGTACTTC CSARDQWGGKQPQYF
TRBJ2-2 TRBD1 TRBV10-2 - TGCGCCAGCACCAAAGACAGGGGAGGAACCGGGGAGCTGTTTTTT CASTKDRGGTGELFF
TRBJ2-7 - TRBV20-1 - TGCAGTGCTGCCAGTGACACTAATGAAAAGCAGTACTTC CSAASDTNEKQYF
TRBJ1-1 - TRBV6-1 - TGTGCCAGCAGCGTAGAGGGACAAGCAAACACTGAAGCTTTCTTT CASSVEGQANTEAFF
TRBJ2-3 - TRBV24-1 few TGTGCCACCAGTCCGCAGGGGACCACAGATACGCAGTATTTT CATSPQGTTDTQYF
TRBJ2-2 - TRBV2 - TGTGCCAGCAGGCGCGAAGCTCGCACCTGGGAGCAGTATTTC CASRREARTWEQYF
TRBJ2-2 - TRBV9 - TGTGCCAGCAGCGTAAGAATCGCAGGGGTAAACACCGGGGAGCTGTTTTTT CASSVRIAGVNTGELFF
TRBJ1-1 TRBD1 TRBV6-9 many TGTGAGGGGGACAGGGGGCATACTGAAGCTTTCTTT CEGDRGHTEAFF
TRBJ1-5 - TRBV10-3 - TGTGCCATCAGTGAATCTGTCGATCAGCCCCAGCATTTT CAISESVDQPQHF
TRBJ2-5 - TRBV30 many TGTGCCTGGAGTATACGACAAGAGACCCAGTACTTC CAWSIRQETQYF
TRBJ1-2 - TRBV12-3/TRBV12-4 - TGTGCCAGCAGTATACTTCCCAGGGCAGTCTATGGCTACACCTTC CASSILPRAVYGYTF
TRBJ1-2 - TRBV5-1 - TGCGCCAGCAGCCAAGGGTCCGGTGACTACACCTTC CASSQGSGDYTF
TRBJ2-2 TRBD1 TRBV19 - TGTGCCAGTAGCTCCGGGACAGCTTTT CASSSGTAF
TRBJ2-7 - TRBV5-8 many TGTGCCAGCAGCTTGGTCGGTGTCATCTACGAGCAGTACTTC CASSLVGVIYEQYF
TRBJ2-3 TRBD2 TRBV30 - TGTGCCTGGAGCGGTCCGGGGCGGGGGACAGATACGCAGTATTTT CAWSGPGRGTDTQYF
TRBJ2-1 TRBD2 TRBV12-3/TRBV12-4 - TGTGCCAGCAGTACTCCGGGACTAGTGGGCTACAATGAGCAGTTCTTC CASSTPGLVGYNEQFF
TRBJ2-7 - TRBV5-4 - TGTGCCAGCAGCTTGGAAAGGCGGTTCGCCTACGAGCAGTACTTC CASSLERRFAYEQYF
TRBJ1-6 - TRBV7-3 - TGTGCCAGCAGCTTAGGAGGGTTGGGAGATACGCAGTATCCCCTCCACTTT CASSLGGLGDTQYPLHF
TRBJ1-1 - TRBV5-1 - TGCGCCAGCAGCTCCTGGGATCACGGGGGTGAAGCTTTCTTT CASSSWDHGGEAFF
TRBJ1-1 - TRBV7-2 - TGTGCCAGCAGCTTAGCGGCGGGGTACTCTGAAGCTTTCTTT CASSLAAGYSEAFF
TRBJ2-7 - TRBV20-1 - TGCAGTGCTAGAGCGGACTGGGGCTCCTACGAGCAGTACTTC CSARADWGSYEQYF
TRBJ2-5 - TRBV5-1 many TGCGCCAGCCGGCCGATCTTTACGCAAGAGACCCAGTACTTC CASRPIFTQETQYF
TRBJ2-7 - TRBV7-6 - TGTGCCAGCAGCTTAACTCCGGACGTTTCCTACGAGCAGTACTTC CASSLTPDVSYEQYF
TRBJ1-6 - TRBV19 - TGTGCCAGTAGCACTGGACCATTACTTCGGCCCCTCCACTTT CASSTGPLLRPLHF
TRBJ2-5 - TRBV5-4 many TGTGCCAGCAGCTTTACGGGAATCCAAGAGACCCAGTACTTC CASSFTGIQETQYF
TRBJ2-5 - TRBV7-6 - TGTGCCAGCAGACTAATCCCCAGGGGCACGGAGACCCAGTACTTC CASRLIPRGTETQYF
TRBJ2-3 - TRBV5-6 once TGTGCCAGCAGCGTGGATTCGGCAAGCCCAGATACGCAGTATTTT CASSVDSASPDTQYF
TRBJ2-1 TRBD1 TRBV9 many TGTGCCAGCAGCCCCTTGGGACAGATCCATGAGCAGTTCTTC CASSPLGQIHEQFF
TRBJ2-7 TRBD1 TRBV2 few TGTGCCAGTACCGGACAGGGGGCCGGCCAGCCCCAGCAGTACTTC CASTGQGAGQPQQYF
TRBJ1-1 - TRBV11-2 - TGTGCCAGCAGCGCGGTCACCGCTGGGGGGACTGAAGCTTTCTTT CASSAVTAGGTEAFF
TRBJ1-2 - TRBV7-6 - TGTGCCAGCAGCCCGTCGGGGGGGACGTACAATGGCTACACCTTC CASSPSGGTYNGYTF
TRBJ1-4 - TRBV20-1 - TGCAGTGTCGCGGACAACTACGAGCAAGAAAAACTGTTTTTT CSVADNYEQEKLFF
TRBJ2-1 - TRBV12-3/TRBV12-4 many TGTGCCAGCAGCCGCGGGACGGTCAGCTCCTACAATGAGCAGTTCTTC CASSRGTVSSYNEQFF
TRBJ1-6 - TRBV20-1 - TGCAGTGCGACGAGGGACGGGACGGGAGGACCCCTCCACTTT CSATRDGTGGPLHF
TRBJ2-6 - TRBV15 few TGTGCCACCAGCAGGGAACGGGGCTCTGGGGCCAACGTCCTGACTTTC CATSRERGSGANVLTF
TRBJ2-5 TRBD1 TRBV10-2 - TGCGCCAGCAATTTACAGGGGGCCCCAGAGACCCAGTACTTC CASNLQGAPETQYF
TRBJ2-7 TRBD1 TRBV12-3/TRBV12-4 few TGCGCCAGCAGTCTCGACAGGGGAAGTAACTACGAGCAGTACTTC CASSLDRGSNYEQYF
TRBJ2-1 - TRBV7-9 once TGTGCCAGCAGCCCACACGGGACGAACACTGAAGCTTTCTTC CASSPHGTNTEAFF
TRBJ1-4 - TRBV15 - TGTGCCACCAGCAGAGATCCCGACGAGGCAGGGTTTTTT CATSRDPDEAGFF
TRBJ1-2 TRBD1 TRBV6-6 many TGTGCCAGCAGTTACGGACAGGGAGCGATCTATGGCTACACCTTC CASSYGQGAIYGYTF
TRBJ2-5 - TRBV7-2 - TGTGCCAGCAGCCCAAACGGGCGGGTATGGTGGGAGACCCAGTACTTC CASSPNGRVWWETQYF
TRBJ1-2 - TRBV5-1 once TGTGCCAGCAGCTCGGTTCTTGACGGGGGTGGCTACACCTTC CASSSVLDGGGYTF
TRBJ1-3 - TRBV5-1 - TGCGCCAGCAGCCACTTTCAAGACACGATATATTTT CASSHFQDTIYF
TRBJ1-1 - TRBV10-3 - TGTGCCATCAGTGGCTCGGGGGGCTCATCCTTGGGCACTGAAGCTTTCTTT CAISGSGGSSLGTEAFF
TRBJ2-3 - TRBV2 few TGTGCCAGCTTGGAGGGAACAGATACGCAGTATTTT CASLEGTDTQYF
TRBJ1-1 - TRBV7-2 many TGTGCCAGCAGGGACGGTCCGAACACTGAAGCTTTCTTT CASRDGPNTEAFF